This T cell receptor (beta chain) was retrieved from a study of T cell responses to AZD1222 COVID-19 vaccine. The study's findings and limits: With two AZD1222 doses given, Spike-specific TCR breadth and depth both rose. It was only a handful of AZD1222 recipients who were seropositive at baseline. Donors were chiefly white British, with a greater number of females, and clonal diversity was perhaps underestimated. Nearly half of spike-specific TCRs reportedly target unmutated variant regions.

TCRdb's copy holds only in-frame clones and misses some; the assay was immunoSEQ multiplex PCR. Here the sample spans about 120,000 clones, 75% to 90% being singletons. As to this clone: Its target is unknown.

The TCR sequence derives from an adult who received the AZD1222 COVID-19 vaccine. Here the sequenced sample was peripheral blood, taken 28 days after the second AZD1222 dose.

The CDR3 DNA is TGTGCCAGCAGAGACATCAGGACAGGGGGTGAGACCCAGTACTTC. The encoded protein is CASRDIRTGGETQYF. V and J are TRBV6-5 and TRBJ2-5, with TRBD1 matching over 10 bases. This CDR3 spans 15 amino acids. Germline V gene lookup returns CDR1 MNHEY and CDR2 SVGAGI. V lost 6 bases to trimming and J lost 5 bases; unmatched junction nucleotides: 9.